The 2 T cell receptor beta chains below all came from one sample that was sequenced in a study of T cell repertoires in cytomegalovirus infection. TCRdb re-called the reads with MiXCR, one entry per CDR3 protein. The sample shows roughly 920,000 distinct CDR3 sequences, roughly 30% of them seen only once. The antigens of these receptors remain unknown. Here the sequenced sample was cultured CD8+ T cells from PBMCs, taken from culture after CMV antigen stimulation. These receptors originate from a human donor in good health (CMV status not recorded). Some clones in this sample may be carry-over from other donors' samples.

V usage is TRBV6-1 and J usage is TRBJ2-1; 11 bases fit TRBD1. CDR1 and CDR2 (germline): MNHNS, SASEGT. The CDR3 totals 14 residues. V dropped 6 bases and J dropped 11; count of bases not matched to a gene: 9. CDR3 sequence (DNA): TGTGCCAGCAGAAATCCGGGACAGGGGGGTAAGCAGTTCTTC. This sequence encodes CASRNPGQGGKQFF.

This clonotype was seen only a few times. The chain has TRBV29-1 and TRBJ1-5; 9 bases map to TRBD1. V dropped 6 bases and J dropped 5; count of bases not matched to a gene: 5. The length of the CDR3 is 13 residues. From germline, CDR1 is SQVTM and CDR2 ANQGSEA. CDR3 in DNA: TGCAGCGTCGGGACAGGGCAGGATCAGCCCCAGCATTTT. Amino acid sequence: CSVGTGQDQPQHF. The complete variable domain, with remaining parts taken from reference TRBV29-1 and TRBJ1-5, reads SAVISQKPSRDICQRGTSLTIQCQVDSQVTMMFWYRQQPGQSLTLIATANQGSEATYESGFVIDKFPISRPNLTFSTLTVSNMSPEDSSIYLCSVGTGQDQPQHFGDGTRLSIL.